These 8 T cell receptor beta chains share one sample of origin, sequenced in a study of blood T cells in healthy people across ages. The use of a sample-barcoded 5' primer and a J-beta primer mix characterized a second PCR of roughly 7 to 11 cycles. TCRdb processed the 5' RACE reads anew with MiXCR; each CDR3 protein has one entry. The sample lists roughly 800,000 distinct CDR3 sequences, about three fifths occurring once. The sample was blood. Receptors were obtained from a man aged 30 to 45 in good health.

V is TRBV7-2 and J is TRBJ2-5; D call uncertain. The germline gives CDR1 SGHTA, CDR2 FQGNSA. V shed 1 base and J shed 11 bases, with 17 bases lying between them. CDR3 size: 14 residues. CDR3 amino acids: CASSLVSPLLEQYF. The CDR3 nucleotides read TGTGCCAGCAGCTTAGTATCCCCCCTTTTGGAGCAGTACTTC.

The rearrangement links TRBV6-2 or TRBV6-3 to TRBJ2-7, with unresolved D. The CDR3 is 12 residues long. Germline lookup yields CDR1 MNHEY and CDR2 SVGEGT. The V gene lost 6 bases and the J gene lost 7 bases, with 13 bases spanning the gap. The CDR3 loop is CASSRRLEEQYF. The CDR3 coding sequence is TGTGCCAGCAGCCGACGGTTAGAGGAGCAGTACTTC.

The chain carries TRBV20-1 and TRBJ2-1; 8 positions match TRBD1. V lost 3 bases, J lost 2 bases, and 6 bases stayed unmatched. Germline CDR1 reads DFQATT; CDR2 reads SNEGSKA (reference sequence). This CDR3 has 15 amino acids. The CDR3 DNA is TGCAGTGCTAGCTACAGGGGGAAGACCTACAATGAGCAGTTCTTC. This codes for CSASYRGKTYNEQFF.

The chain couples TRBV15 to TRBJ2-5; D might be TRBD2 (5 bases). The CDR3 runs 12 residues. Per the germline V gene, CDR1 is LNHNV and CDR2 is YYDKDF (reference sequence). Trimming removed 0 bases at V and 7 bases at J, with 6 bases between. The CDR3 sequence is CATSRERVTQYF. The CDR3, as DNA: TGTGCCACCAGCAGAGAGAGGGTGACCCAGTACTTC.

The chain links TRBV5-1 to TRBJ2-4; 8 bases fit TRBD2. V lost 3 bases and J lost 13; bases outside the gene matches: 9. The CDR3 is 13 residues long. Per germline, CDR1 SGHRS and CDR2 YFSETQ. This CDR3 is CASSSSGFGEQYF. The CDR3 DNA reads as TGCGCCAGCAGCTCTAGCGGGTTCGGGGAGCAGTACTTC.

CDR3 loop: CASSLEPIRARGTQYF. CDR3 nucleotides: TGTGCCAGCAGCTTAGAGCCGATCAGGGCACGCGGGACCCAGTACTTC. This sequence joins TRBV7-2 and TRBJ2-5, with a weak D call TRBD1 (5 bases). Deletions cut 1 base from V and 7 bases from J, with 19 bases between. The CDR3 totals 16 residues. CDR1 is SGHTA, CDR2 FQGNSA, per germline.

This clonotype was counted between two and nine times. The V and J genes are TRBV29-1 and TRBJ2-1; 8 bases fit TRBD2. This CDR3 contains 14 residues. Germline CDR1 and CDR2: SQVTM and ANQGSEA. The junction had 9 bases not matched to a gene; V was cut back by 6 bases and J by 5 bases. The CDR3 loop reads CSVPTSGANNEQFF. CDR3 coding DNA: TGCAGCGTGCCAACTAGCGGAGCGAACAATGAGCAGTTCTTC.

The chain links TRBV5-1 to TRBJ2-1, with no clear D. V lost 4 bases to trimming and J lost 6 bases, with 17 bases between them. From germline, CDR1 is SGHRS and CDR2 YFSETQ. CDR3 length equals 15 residues. The CDR3 DNA sequence: TGCGCCAGCAGCCGATTGGATAGGAATTTCAATGAGCAGTTCTTC. Amino acids: CASSRLDRNFNEQFF.